Listed below are T cell receptor beta chains from one sample, sequenced in a study of T-cell memory formation after mild COVID-19. TCRdb reprocessed the 5' RACE reads with MiXCR, giving one entry per CDR3 protein. The sample holds some 190,000 distinct CDR3 sequences, roughly 17% seen once. Sequenced input: PBMCs or a T cell subset sorted from them (not recorded which). These receptors were taken from an adult woman who had mild COVID-19 (a few samples of this study predate the infection). Cell type and time point are not known. Both conserved end residues are part of each CDR3. Each record gives: V gene, D gene, clone size, J gene, CDR3 protein, CDR3 DNA. D genes are given only for firm matches. The size of a clone is reported for some rows only, either as once, few or many, or as a class for expanded clones.

v_gene: TRBV5-1
d_gene: TRBD2
abundance: many
j_gene: TRBJ2-3
CDR3aa: CASRPSAGGAGDTQYF
CDR3nt: TGCGCCAGCAGGCCGTCAGCGGGGGGTGCCGGGGATACGCAGTATTTT

v_gene: TRBV4-1
d_gene: TRBD1
abundance: -
j_gene: TRBJ2-1
CDR3aa: CASSYRGRTDEQFF
CDR3nt: TGCGCCAGCAGCTACAGGGGGCGCACGGATGAGCAGTTCTTC

v_gene: TRBV4-2
d_gene: TRBD2
abundance: -
j_gene: TRBJ2-1
CDR3aa: CASRGRGLAIDNEQFF
CDR3nt: TGTGCCAGCAGAGGGAGAGGACTAGCAATCGACAATGAGCAGTTCTTC

v_gene: TRBV18
d_gene: -
abundance: many
j_gene: TRBJ1-1
CDR3aa: CASSRRREEAFF
CDR3nt: TGTGCCAGCTCTCGGAGAAGGGAGGAAGCTTTCTTT

v_gene: TRBV7-9
d_gene: TRBD1
abundance: few
j_gene: TRBJ2-7
CDR3aa: CASSLTGGNSYEQYF
CDR3nt: TGTGCCAGCAGCCTTACAGGGGGCAACTCCTACGAGCAGTACTTC

v_gene: TRBV7-2
d_gene: -
abundance: few
j_gene: TRBJ2-3
CDR3aa: CASSLGTLRSTQYF
CDR3nt: TGTGCCAGCAGTCTCGGGACTCTCCGAAGTACGCAGTATTTT

v_gene: TRBV12-3/TRBV12-4
d_gene: -
abundance: few
j_gene: TRBJ1-1
CDR3aa: CASSLRQVNTEAFF
CDR3nt: TGTGCCAGCAGTTTGCGGCAGGTGAACACTGAAGCTTTCTTT

v_gene: TRBV7-2
d_gene: -
abundance: -
j_gene: TRBJ2-1
CDR3aa: CASSLLPRSYNEQFF
CDR3nt: TGTGCCAGCAGCTTATTACCCCGCTCCTACAATGAGCAGTTCTTC

v_gene: TRBV7-3
d_gene: -
abundance: -
j_gene: TRBJ1-1
CDR3aa: CASSLQPNTEAFF
CDR3nt: TGTGCCAGCAGCTTACAGCCGAACACTGAAGCTTTCTTT

v_gene: TRBV5-1
d_gene: -
abundance: many
j_gene: TRBJ2-7
CDR3aa: CASSLGSRTYREQYF
CDR3nt: TGCGCCAGCAGCTTGGGTTCCCGGACCTATCGCGAGCAGTACTTC

v_gene: TRBV30
d_gene: -
abundance: -
j_gene: TRBJ2-4
CDR3aa: CAWTLSGNIQYF
CDR3nt: TGTGCCTGGACTTTATCGGGGAACATTCAGTACTTC

v_gene: TRBV29-1
d_gene: TRBD1
abundance: few
j_gene: TRBJ1-5
CDR3aa: CSVGQGASNQPQHF
CDR3nt: TGCAGCGTTGGACAGGGGGCGAGCAATCAGCCCCAGCATTTT

v_gene: TRBV7-2
d_gene: -
abundance: few
j_gene: TRBJ2-1
CDR3aa: CASSPRGPLRNEQFF
CDR3nt: TGTGCCAGCAGCCCGCGGGGCCCCTTAAGGAATGAGCAGTTCTTC

v_gene: TRBV7-2
d_gene: -
abundance: -
j_gene: TRBJ2-5
CDR3aa: CASSLDLPPQTQYF
CDR3nt: TGTGCCAGCAGCTTAGATCTCCCCCCCCAGACCCAGTACTTC

v_gene: TRBV7-8
d_gene: TRBD2
abundance: -
j_gene: TRBJ2-2
CDR3aa: CASLPGLAGPTPGTGELFF
CDR3nt: TGTGCCAGCCTCCCGGGACTAGCGGGACCGACCCCGGGCACCGGGGAGCTGTTTTTT

v_gene: TRBV7-6
d_gene: TRBD2
abundance: many
j_gene: TRBJ2-1
CDR3aa: CASSPTRSGIPPNEQFF
CDR3nt: TGTGCCAGCAGCCCCACTAGGAGCGGGATCCCCCCAAATGAGCAGTTCTTC

v_gene: TRBV20-1
d_gene: -
abundance: many
j_gene: TRBJ2-5
CDR3aa: CSARDRWRERAETQYF
CDR3nt: TGCAGTGCTAGAGATAGGTGGCGGGAACGGGCGGAGACCCAGTACTTC

v_gene: TRBV12-3/TRBV12-4
d_gene: -
abundance: many
j_gene: TRBJ1-2
CDR3aa: CASSLAGGYYGYTF
CDR3nt: TGTGCCAGCAGTTTGGCGGGAGGTTATTATGGCTACACCTTC

v_gene: TRBV12-1
d_gene: -
abundance: few
j_gene: TRBJ1-1
CDR3aa: CASSFAPGQGGNTEAFF
CDR3nt: TGTGCCAGCAGCTTTGCCCCCGGTCAGGGGGGGAACACTGAAGCTTTCTTT

v_gene: TRBV11-2
d_gene: TRBD1
abundance: -
j_gene: TRBJ2-4
CDR3aa: CASSLGQGALAKNIQYF
CDR3nt: TGTGCCAGCAGCTTAGGACAGGGGGCTCTAGCCAAAAACATTCAGTACTTC

v_gene: TRBV5-1
d_gene: TRBD1
abundance: -
j_gene: TRBJ2-7
CDR3aa: CASSSPRTGGYEQYF
CDR3nt: TGCGCCAGCAGCTCCCCGAGGACAGGGGGCTACGAGCAGTACTTC

v_gene: TRBV11-3
d_gene: TRBD2
abundance: -
j_gene: TRBJ2-1
CDR3aa: CASSLERGLAGSNNEQFF
CDR3nt: TGTGCCAGCAGCTTAGAGCGGGGACTAGCGGGATCAAACAATGAGCAGTTCTTC

v_gene: TRBV4-3
d_gene: TRBD1
abundance: few
j_gene: TRBJ2-2
CDR3aa: CASSQLTGQSANTGELFF
CDR3nt: TGCGCCAGCAGCCAACTTACGGGACAGAGCGCGAACACCGGGGAGCTGTTTTTT

v_gene: TRBV18
d_gene: -
abundance: many
j_gene: TRBJ1-2
CDR3aa: CASSPTGANYGYTF
CDR3nt: TGTGCCAGCTCACCGACGGGGGCGAACTATGGCTACACCTTC

v_gene: TRBV7-9
d_gene: TRBD2
abundance: few
j_gene: TRBJ2-5
CDR3aa: CASSWGGETQYF
CDR3nt: TGTGCCAGCAGCTGGGGGGGTGAGACCCAGTACTTC

v_gene: TRBV7-8
d_gene: -
abundance: -
j_gene: TRBJ1-4
CDR3aa: CASSLPEWNEKLFF
CDR3nt: TGTGCCAGCAGCTTACCTGAATGGAATGAAAAACTGTTTTTT

v_gene: TRBV24-1
d_gene: -
abundance: -
j_gene: TRBJ2-2
CDR3aa: CATGRRDNTGELFF
CDR3nt: TGTGCCACCGGGCGGAGAGATAACACCGGGGAGCTGTTTTTT

v_gene: TRBV5-1
d_gene: -
abundance: -
j_gene: TRBJ2-2
CDR3aa: CASPAGNTGELFF
CDR3nt: TGCGCCAGCCCGGCAGGGAACACCGGGGAGCTGTTTTTT

v_gene: TRBV29-1
d_gene: -
abundance: few
j_gene: TRBJ2-7
CDR3aa: CSVEGSGYGEQYF
CDR3nt: TGCAGCGTTGAAGGGTCAGGGTACGGTGAGCAGTACTTC

v_gene: TRBV2
d_gene: TRBD2
abundance: -
j_gene: TRBJ2-2
CDR3aa: CASSAGPSGTTGELFF
CDR3nt: TGTGCCAGCAGCGCCGGGCCTAGCGGGACGACCGGGGAGCTGTTTTTT

v_gene: TRBV2
d_gene: TRBD2
abundance: -
j_gene: TRBJ2-2
CDR3aa: CASIRTSGYTGELFF
CDR3nt: TGTGCCAGCATCCGGACTAGCGGATACACCGGGGAGCTGTTTTTT

v_gene: TRBV6-5
d_gene: -
abundance: -
j_gene: TRBJ1-1
CDR3aa: CASSYNRNTEAFF
CDR3nt: TGTGCCAGCAGTTACAACAGGAACACTGAAGCTTTCTTT

v_gene: TRBV7-9
d_gene: -
abundance: -
j_gene: TRBJ1-1
CDR3aa: CASSSPRTSKAFF
CDR3nt: TGTGCCAGCAGCTCCCCCAGGACATCCAAAGCTTTCTTT

v_gene: TRBV27
d_gene: -
abundance: few
j_gene: TRBJ2-1
CDR3aa: CASSPTRAGHSYNEQFF
CDR3nt: TGTGCCAGCAGTCCAACCAGGGCGGGGCATTCCTACAATGAGCAGTTCTTC

v_gene: TRBV29-1
d_gene: TRBD2
abundance: -
j_gene: TRBJ2-3
CDR3aa: CSVGGLAGPTDTQYF
CDR3nt: TGCAGCGTTGGAGGACTAGCGGGGCCCACAGATACGCAGTATTTT

v_gene: TRBV7-2
d_gene: TRBD1
abundance: few
j_gene: TRBJ2-1
CDR3aa: CASSATGASNEQFF
CDR3nt: TGTGCCAGCAGTGCGACAGGGGCAAGCAATGAGCAGTTCTTC

v_gene: TRBV20-1
d_gene: TRBD1
abundance: -
j_gene: TRBJ1-6
CDR3aa: CSAPDRVLSSPLHF
CDR3nt: TGCAGTGCTCCCGACAGGGTATTGAGTTCACCCCTCCACTTT

v_gene: TRBV7-9
d_gene: -
abundance: -
j_gene: TRBJ1-1
CDR3aa: CASSFRGPNTEAFF
CDR3nt: TGTGCCAGCAGCTTCAGGGGCCCCAACACTGAAGCTTTCTTT

v_gene: TRBV4-1
d_gene: TRBD1
abundance: -
j_gene: TRBJ1-5
CDR3aa: CASSLRGGGNQPQHF
CDR3nt: TGCGCCAGCAGCCTCAGAGGGGGCGGCAATCAGCCCCAGCATTTT

v_gene: TRBV14
d_gene: -
abundance: -
j_gene: TRBJ1-6
CDR3aa: CASSQGTANSPLHF
CDR3nt: TGTGCCAGCAGCCAAGGGACAGCTAATTCACCCCTCCACTTT

v_gene: TRBV4-3
d_gene: -
abundance: -
j_gene: TRBJ2-7
CDR3aa: CASSQEFYVNEQYF
CDR3nt: TGCGCCAGCAGCCAAGAGTTCTATGTAAACGAGCAGTACTTC

v_gene: TRBV5-1
d_gene: -
abundance: -
j_gene: TRBJ2-2
CDR3aa: CASSGWDIQNTGELFF
CDR3nt: TGCGCCAGCAGCGGATGGGACATCCAGAACACCGGGGAGCTGTTTTTT

v_gene: TRBV7-2
d_gene: -
abundance: few
j_gene: TRBJ2-1
CDR3aa: CASSLVGGTYNEQFF
CDR3nt: TGTGCCAGCAGCTTAGTGGGCGGAACCTACAATGAGCAGTTCTTC

v_gene: TRBV6-5
d_gene: TRBD1
abundance: few
j_gene: TRBJ2-5
CDR3aa: CASSYSIGTGGQETQYF
CDR3nt: TGTGCCAGCAGTTACTCGATCGGGACAGGGGGCCAAGAGACCCAGTACTTC

v_gene: TRBV24-1
d_gene: TRBD1
abundance: few
j_gene: TRBJ1-2
CDR3aa: CATSEDTGGPNYGYTF
CDR3nt: TGTGCCACCAGTGAGGATACAGGGGGTCCCAACTATGGCTACACCTTC

v_gene: TRBV20-1
d_gene: TRBD1
abundance: few
j_gene: TRBJ1-5
CDR3aa: CSALGQAPGPQHF
CDR3nt: TGCAGTGCCCTGGGACAGGCCCCAGGGCCCCAGCATTTT

v_gene: TRBV6-5
d_gene: TRBD2
abundance: few
j_gene: TRBJ2-7
CDR3aa: CASSQREYGTYEQYF
CDR3nt: TGTGCCAGCTCCCAGCGGGAGTACGGGACCTACGAGCAGTACTTC

v_gene: TRBV5-6
d_gene: TRBD2
abundance: -
j_gene: TRBJ2-3
CDR3aa: CASSLAGLAGGIADTQYF
CDR3nt: TGTGCCAGCAGCCTCGCGGGACTAGCGGGAGGGATTGCAGATACGCAGTATTTT

v_gene: TRBV18
d_gene: TRBD1
abundance: -
j_gene: TRBJ2-6
CDR3aa: CASSPRGTGGFGANVLTF
CDR3nt: TGTGCCAGCTCACCAAGAGGGACAGGGGGCTTTGGGGCCAACGTCCTGACTTTC

v_gene: TRBV9
d_gene: -
abundance: -
j_gene: TRBJ1-2
CDR3aa: CASSVGKGLYGYTF
CDR3nt: TGTGCCAGCAGCGTAGGAAAAGGGCTGTATGGCTACACCTTC

v_gene: TRBV6-5
d_gene: -
abundance: -
j_gene: TRBJ1-1
CDR3aa: CASSTGPNTEAFF
CDR3nt: TGTGCCAGCAGTACAGGGCCAAACACTGAAGCTTTCTTT

v_gene: TRBV4-2
d_gene: -
abundance: -
j_gene: TRBJ1-2
CDR3aa: CASSQGQGRADYGYTF
CDR3nt: TGTGCCAGCAGCCAAGGCCAGGGAAGGGCAGACTATGGCTACACCTTC

v_gene: TRBV4-3
d_gene: -
abundance: -
j_gene: TRBJ1-1
CDR3aa: CASSQVSGGNTEAFF
CDR3nt: TGCGCCAGCAGCCAAGTGAGTGGGGGGAACACTGAAGCTTTCTTT